The following is a T cell receptor (beta chain) sequence with its context. The data were taken from a study of blood T cell repertoires in COVID-19. Across the study: Samples representing acute and convalescent COVID-19 were sourced from the United States, Italy and Spain. Sources were T cells, B-cell-depleted T cells, or PBMCs; the material itself was cDNA or gDNA.

The ends were cut back, 3 bases at V and 4 bases at J, with 10 bases in the middle. The CDR3 is 14 residues long. Germline CDR1 and CDR2: LNHDA and SQIVND (reference sequence). Study processing details: Reference gene primer amplification gave estimated nucleated cell counts. Assay: immunoSEQ multiplex PCR; the TCRdb copy retains only in-frame clones and omits some. V and J calls and clone size are given by that table; D and trimming were obtained from the DNA. The table lists more than 150,000 clones, 86% of them singletons, with around 4% in the top ten. Sequences were obtained from peripheral blood. The TCR originated in a woman in her seventies with acute or convalescent COVID-19. The gene calls are TRBV19 and TRBJ1-5; TRBD1 is a possible D gene (6 bases). CDR3 sequence (DNA): TGTGCCAGTAGTATGAGGGGGGGTAATCAGCCCCAGCATTTT. Residues: CASSMRGGNQPQHF.